This is a list of T cell receptor beta chains from one sample in a study of blood T cell repertoires in COVID-19. Assay used: immunoSEQ multiplex PCR; TCRdb lists only in-frame clones, some missing. The repertoire consists of tens of thousands of clones, with 74% occurring once and the leading ten covering under 5%. The sequencing sample was made of peripheral blood. These receptors all come from a man between 70 and 80 years old with COVID-19, enrolled during active disease. CDR3s include the opening cysteine and the closing phenylalanine or tryptophan. The order of the fields is J gene, clone size, D gene, V gene, CDR3 protein, CDR3 DNA. The D gene is left open where the match is weak. The size entry is marked missing in some rows and otherwise reads once, few, many or a size class.

j_gene: TRBJ2-7; abundance: NA; d_gene: TRBD1; v_gene: TRBV5-1; CDR3aa: CASSIAPGQGSYEQYF; CDR3nt: TGCGCCAGCAGCATCGCCCCGGGACAGGGGAGTTACGAGCAGTACTTC
j_gene: TRBJ2-1; abundance: NA; d_gene: TRBD2; v_gene: TRBV7-3; CDR3aa: CASSLTSGNYNEQFF; CDR3nt: TGTGCCAGCAGCCTGACTAGCGGGAACTACAATGAGCAGTTCTTC
j_gene: TRBJ2-7; abundance: NA; d_gene: NA; v_gene: TRBV14; CDR3aa: CASSHSSTRGIYEQYF; CDR3nt: TGTGCCAGCAGCCATTCATCCACCCGGGGAATCTACGAGCAGTACTTC
j_gene: TRBJ1-1; abundance: NA; d_gene: TRBD1; v_gene: TRBV6-5; CDR3aa: CASSLPGTGNTEAFF; CDR3nt: TGTGCCAGCAGTTTACCCGGGACAGGGAACACTGAAGCTTTCTTT
j_gene: TRBJ1-5; abundance: few; d_gene: NA; v_gene: TRBV6-2/TRBV6-3; CDR3aa: CASSYGGGNQPQHF; CDR3nt: TGTGCCAGCAGTTATGGCGGGGGCAATCAGCCCCAGCATTTT
j_gene: TRBJ2-7; abundance: few; d_gene: NA; v_gene: TRBV28; CDR3aa: CASSFPGYEQYF; CDR3nt: TGTGCCAGCAGTTTCCCGGGGTACGAGCAGTACTTC
j_gene: TRBJ2-1; abundance: NA; d_gene: NA; v_gene: TRBV5-1; CDR3aa: CASSFSGSAGLNEQFF; CDR3nt: TGCGCCAGCAGCTTTTCCGGCAGCGCTGGACTCAATGAGCAGTTCTTC
j_gene: TRBJ1-4; abundance: NA; d_gene: TRBD1; v_gene: TRBV29-1; CDR3aa: CSVEPIRDSNEKLFF; CDR3nt: TGCAGCGTTGAACCCATCCGGGACAGTAATGAAAAACTGTTTTTT
j_gene: TRBJ1-6; abundance: NA; d_gene: TRBD1; v_gene: TRBV9; CDR3aa: CASSPRQGSYNSPLHF; CDR3nt: TGTGCCAGCAGCCCCCGACAGGGATCCTATAATTCACCCCTCCACTTT
j_gene: TRBJ2-5; abundance: NA; d_gene: TRBD1; v_gene: TRBV5-1; CDR3aa: CASSSGTGVPETQYF; CDR3nt: TGCGCCAGCAGCTCCGGGACAGGGGTTCCAGAGACCCAGTACTTC
j_gene: TRBJ1-6; abundance: NA; d_gene: TRBD1; v_gene: TRBV6-5; CDR3aa: CASSYSTGQRNSPLHF; CDR3nt: TGTGCCAGCAGTTACTCGACGGGACAGAGGAATTCACCCCTCCACTTT
j_gene: TRBJ2-7; abundance: NA; d_gene: TRBD1; v_gene: TRBV28; CDR3aa: CASSWDRSYEQYF; CDR3nt: TGTGCCAGCAGCTGGGACAGGTCGTACGAGCAGTACTTC
j_gene: TRBJ2-7; abundance: NA; d_gene: TRBD1; v_gene: TRBV5-1; CDR3aa: CASSLQGAIYEQYF; CDR3nt: TGCGCCAGCAGCCTACAGGGGGCTATTTACGAGCAGTACTTC
j_gene: TRBJ1-2; abundance: NA; d_gene: TRBD1; v_gene: TRBV30; CDR3aa: CAWSSEGAQSYGYTF; CDR3nt: TGTGCCTGGAGTTCTGAGGGGGCGCAAAGCTATGGCTACACCTTC
j_gene: TRBJ1-2; abundance: NA; d_gene: NA; v_gene: TRBV18; CDR3aa: CASSLTHAGHGNYGYTF; CDR3nt: TGTGCCAGCTCACTTACCCACGCAGGACACGGAAATTATGGCTACACCTTC
j_gene: TRBJ2-2; abundance: NA; d_gene: TRBD2; v_gene: TRBV30; CDR3aa: CAWSALGLAGEAGELFF; CDR3nt: TGTGCCTGGAGCGCCTTGGGACTAGCGGGAGAGGCCGGGGAGCTGTTTTTT
j_gene: TRBJ1-4; abundance: NA; d_gene: TRBD1; v_gene: TRBV5-8; CDR3aa: CASSLEGARDEKLFF; CDR3nt: TGTGCCAGCAGCTTGGAGGGGGCGCGAGATGAAAAACTGTTTTTT
j_gene: TRBJ1-4; abundance: NA; d_gene: NA; v_gene: TRBV2; CDR3aa: CASRRTSVMFF; CDR3nt: TGTGCCAGCAGGAGGACTAGCGTTATGTTTTTT
j_gene: TRBJ2-7; abundance: few; d_gene: TRBD2; v_gene: TRBV4-3; CDR3aa: CASSRLAGYEQYF; CDR3nt: TGCGCCAGCAGTCGGCTAGCGGGATACGAGCAGTACTTC
j_gene: TRBJ2-1; abundance: NA; d_gene: TRBD2; v_gene: TRBV30; CDR3aa: CAWSLFRGGESNEQFF; CDR3nt: TGTGCCTGGAGTCTCTTTCGGGGGGGCGAAAGCAATGAGCAGTTCTTC
j_gene: TRBJ2-3; abundance: NA; d_gene: TRBD2; v_gene: TRBV11-2; CDR3aa: CATNGLAGGSTDTQYF; CDR3nt: TGTGCCACTAATGGACTAGCGGGAGGGAGCACAGATACGCAGTATTTT
j_gene: TRBJ2-3; abundance: NA; d_gene: TRBD2; v_gene: TRBV10-2; CDR3aa: CASSGSWTSGKSDTQYF; CDR3nt: TGCGCCAGCAGTGGATCCTGGACTAGCGGGAAGTCAGATACGCAGTATTTT
j_gene: TRBJ2-3; abundance: many; d_gene: TRBD2; v_gene: TRBV5-6; CDR3aa: CASSLVWTSRTDTQYF; CDR3nt: TGTGCCAGCAGCTTGGTGTGGACTAGCAGGACAGATACGCAGTATTTT
j_gene: TRBJ1-5; abundance: NA; d_gene: NA; v_gene: TRBV2; CDR3aa: CASSRALGGNQPQHF; CDR3nt: TGTGCCAGCAGCAGGGCCTTGGGTGGTAATCAGCCCCAGCATTTT
j_gene: TRBJ1-6; abundance: once; d_gene: NA; v_gene: TRBV28; CDR3aa: CASSLWRNSPLHF; CDR3nt: TGTGCCAGCAGTTTATGGAGAAATTCACCCCTCCACTTT
j_gene: TRBJ2-1; abundance: NA; d_gene: NA; v_gene: TRBV14; CDR3aa: CASSWSDGSYNEQFF; CDR3nt: TGTGCCAGCAGCTGGAGCGACGGCTCCTACAATGAGCAGTTCTTC
j_gene: TRBJ2-5; abundance: once; d_gene: NA; v_gene: TRBV29-1; CDR3aa: CSVDSSLGETQYF; CDR3nt: TGCAGCGTTGATTCCTCACTCGGAGAGACCCAGTACTTC
j_gene: TRBJ2-7; abundance: NA; d_gene: TRBD1; v_gene: TRBV19; CDR3aa: CASSTLGQGRDYEQYF; CDR3nt: TGTGCCAGTAGTACCTTGGGACAGGGGAGGGACTACGAGCAGTACTTC
j_gene: TRBJ2-1; abundance: few; d_gene: NA; v_gene: TRBV7-9; CDR3aa: CASLDRRYNEQFF; CDR3nt: TGTGCCAGCTTGGACAGACGGTACAATGAGCAGTTCTTC
j_gene: TRBJ1-6; abundance: NA; d_gene: NA; v_gene: TRBV30; CDR3aa: CAWSVEGSYNSPLHF; CDR3nt: TGTGCCTGGAGTGTAGAGGGTTCCTATAATTCACCCCTCCACTTT
j_gene: TRBJ2-7; abundance: NA; d_gene: NA; v_gene: TRBV2; CDR3aa: CASTQQKLDYEQYF; CDR3nt: TGTGCCAGCACACAGCAAAAACTCGACTACGAGCAGTACTTC
j_gene: TRBJ2-5; abundance: NA; d_gene: TRBD2; v_gene: TRBV2; CDR3aa: CASSELGLAGGPRRETQYF; CDR3nt: TGTGCCAGCAGTGAACTCGGACTAGCGGGAGGGCCTAGAAGAGAGACCCAGTACTTC
j_gene: TRBJ2-3; abundance: NA; d_gene: TRBD2; v_gene: TRBV14; CDR3aa: CASSQLAGGPTRTQYF; CDR3nt: TGTGCCAGCAGCCAACTAGCGGGAGGCCCTACTCGTACGCAGTATTTT
j_gene: TRBJ2-7; abundance: few; d_gene: TRBD2; v_gene: TRBV3-1/TRBV3-2; CDR3aa: CASTGGGLAPYEQYF; CDR3nt: TGTGCCAGCACCGGTGGAGGACTAGCACCCTACGAGCAGTACTTC
j_gene: TRBJ2-7; abundance: NA; d_gene: TRBD2; v_gene: TRBV19; CDR3aa: CASSITSGSSEQYF; CDR3nt: TGTGCCAGTAGTATCACTAGCGGGAGTAGCGAGCAGTACTTC
j_gene: TRBJ2-1; abundance: NA; d_gene: TRBD2; v_gene: TRBV28; CDR3aa: CASSPLLGLAGVYNEQFF; CDR3nt: TGTGCCAGCAGTCCCCTCCTCGGACTAGCGGGGGTCTACAATGAGCAGTTCTTC
j_gene: TRBJ1-4; abundance: NA; d_gene: NA; v_gene: TRBV18; CDR3aa: CASSPPLSGADEKLFF; CDR3nt: TGTGCCAGCTCACCACCTTTATCAGGGGCGGACGAAAAACTGTTTTTT
j_gene: TRBJ2-7; abundance: NA; d_gene: TRBD2; v_gene: TRBV28; CDR3aa: CASSLTLGGRAGEQYF; CDR3nt: TGTGCCAGCAGTTTAACCCTGGGGGGGAGGGCCGGTGAGCAGTACTTC
j_gene: TRBJ2-7; abundance: NA; d_gene: TRBD2; v_gene: TRBV7-2; CDR3aa: CASRLGRGSYEQYF; CDR3nt: TGTGCCAGCAGGCTCGGGAGGGGCTCCTACGAGCAGTACTTC
j_gene: TRBJ1-2; abundance: NA; d_gene: TRBD1; v_gene: TRBV4-2; CDR3aa: CASSWPPGQGYGGYTF; CDR3nt: TGTGCCAGCAGCTGGCCCCCGGGACAGGGGTATGGTGGCTACACCTTC
j_gene: TRBJ1-2; abundance: NA; d_gene: NA; v_gene: TRBV19; CDR3aa: CASSFSLQGYLHGYTF; CDR3nt: TGTGCCAGTAGTTTTTCCTTACAGGGCTACCTCCATGGCTACACCTTC
j_gene: TRBJ2-1; abundance: NA; d_gene: NA; v_gene: TRBV19; CDR3aa: CASSTDLTGRYNEQFF; CDR3nt: TGTGCCAGTAGTACCGACTTGACAGGCCGATACAATGAGCAGTTCTTC
j_gene: TRBJ2-2; abundance: once; d_gene: NA; v_gene: TRBV9; CDR3aa: CASTKNTRSSDGELFF; CDR3nt: TGTGCCAGCACCAAGAATACCCGGTCTAGCGATGGGGAGCTGTTTTTT
j_gene: TRBJ2-1; abundance: NA; d_gene: TRBD1; v_gene: TRBV19; CDR3aa: CASSTTGDNEQFF; CDR3nt: TGTGCCAGTAGTACGACAGGGGACAATGAGCAGTTCTTC
j_gene: TRBJ2-5; abundance: NA; d_gene: NA; v_gene: TRBV6-2/TRBV6-3; CDR3aa: CASSYSGRGETQYF; CDR3nt: TGTGCCAGCAGTTACTCAGGACGGGGAGAGACCCAGTACTTC
j_gene: TRBJ2-5; abundance: NA; d_gene: NA; v_gene: TRBV13; CDR3aa: CASSFRTAQETQYF; CDR3nt: TGTGCCAGCAGCTTTCGGACAGCACAAGAGACCCAGTACTTC
j_gene: TRBJ2-3; abundance: NA; d_gene: NA; v_gene: TRBV9; CDR3aa: CASSVGPRDTQYF; CDR3nt: TGTGCCAGCAGCGTAGGGCCGCGGGATACGCAGTATTTT
j_gene: TRBJ1-1; abundance: NA; d_gene: TRBD1; v_gene: TRBV5-5; CDR3aa: CASSLAPTGEGEAFF; CDR3nt: TGTGCCAGCAGCTTGGCCCCGACAGGGGAGGGTGAAGCTTTCTTT
j_gene: TRBJ2-2; abundance: NA; d_gene: TRBD2; v_gene: TRBV9; CDR3aa: CASSVGLAGGPNTGELFF; CDR3nt: TGTGCCAGCAGCGTAGGGCTAGCGGGAGGGCCGAACACCGGGGAGCTGTTTTTT
j_gene: TRBJ2-7; abundance: NA; d_gene: TRBD2; v_gene: TRBV4-3; CDR3aa: CASSQDRRGLAGGEQYF; CDR3nt: TGCGCCAGCAGCCAAGATAGGAGAGGGCTAGCGGGAGGCGAGCAGTACTTC
j_gene: TRBJ2-2; abundance: few; d_gene: NA; v_gene: TRBV1; CDR3aa: CTSSPKRTNTGELFF; CDR3nt: TGCACCAGCAGCCCAAAGCGGACGAACACCGGGGAGCTGTTTTTT
j_gene: TRBJ2-5; abundance: NA; d_gene: NA; v_gene: TRBV5-1; CDR3aa: CASSFGQLLETQYF; CDR3nt: TGCGCCAGCAGCTTCGGACAGCTTCTGGAGACCCAGTACTTC
j_gene: TRBJ2-5; abundance: NA; d_gene: TRBD2; v_gene: TRBV27; CDR3aa: CASKGVAGGETQYF; CDR3nt: TGTGCCAGCAAAGGGGTAGCGGGAGGGGAGACCCAGTACTTC
j_gene: TRBJ2-7; abundance: few; d_gene: TRBD2; v_gene: TRBV24-1; CDR3aa: CATSDPTSGSMHEQYF; CDR3nt: TGTGCCACCAGTGACCCAACTAGCGGGAGTATGCACGAGCAGTACTTC
j_gene: TRBJ2-3; abundance: few; d_gene: NA; v_gene: TRBV28; CDR3aa: CASSFRGTDTQYF; CDR3nt: TGTGCCAGCAGTTTTAGGGGGACAGATACGCAGTATTTT
j_gene: TRBJ2-5; abundance: once; d_gene: TRBD2; v_gene: TRBV27; CDR3aa: CASSLTASGGQETQYF; CDR3nt: TGTGCCAGCAGTTTGACGGCTAGCGGGGGACAAGAGACCCAGTACTTC
j_gene: TRBJ2-1; abundance: NA; d_gene: TRBD1; v_gene: TRBV7-9; CDR3aa: CASSRQAGGLNEQFF; CDR3nt: TGTGCCAGCAGCCGACAGGCAGGGGGCCTCAATGAGCAGTTCTTC
j_gene: TRBJ1-1; abundance: NA; d_gene: NA; v_gene: TRBV9; CDR3aa: CASSDTGFTEAFF; CDR3nt: TGTGCCAGCAGCGATACAGGGTTCACTGAAGCTTTCTTT
j_gene: TRBJ2-5; abundance: NA; d_gene: TRBD2; v_gene: TRBV10-3; CDR3aa: CAISESSGAPYF; CDR3nt: TGTGCCATCAGTGAGTCGAGCGGGGCGCCGTACTTC
j_gene: TRBJ2-2; abundance: NA; d_gene: NA; v_gene: TRBV19; CDR3aa: CASIVTNTGELFF; CDR3nt: TGTGCCAGTATAGTCACCAACACCGGGGAGCTGTTTTTT